Following are 7 T cell receptor beta chains from one sample sequenced in a study of T cell repertoires in cytomegalovirus infection. Antigens of these TCRs are unknown. Using its own MiXCR run on the reads, TCRdb lists one record per CDR3 protein. The sample consists of under 450,000 distinct CDR3 sequences, approximately 30% of them appearing once. Source: cultured PBMCs, taken from culture after CMV antigen stimulation. The receptors shown here come from a human donor in good health (CMV status not recorded). Some clones in this sample may be carry-over from other donors' samples.

This clonotype was seen only a few times. The rearrangement uses TRBV4-1 and TRBJ2-1; TRBD1 aligns across 7 bases. The CDR3 is made up of 16 amino acids. Per the germline V gene, CDR1 is MGHRA and CDR2 is YSYEKL. Trimming at V came to 2 bases and at J to 2 bases, leaving 6 bases not matched to a gene. The CDR3 coding sequence is TGCGCCAGCAGCCAACTAGGACAGGTCACCTACAATGAGCAGTTCTTC. This codes for CASSQLGQVTYNEQFF.

J is TRBJ2-3 and V is TRBV7-2; a possible D gene is TRBD2 (6 bases). Trimming removed 2 bases from V and 1 base from J, with 13 bases in between. In germline, CDR1 is SGHTA, CDR2 FQGNSA. The CDR3 loop spans 16 amino acids. Written as DNA, the CDR3 is TGTGCCAGCAGCTTATATCTTGCTAGCGGCACAGATACGCAGTATTTT. Protein product: CASSLYLASGTDTQYF.

This chain joins TRBV6-5 and TRBJ2-3; no reliable D call. Germline CDR1 is MNHEY and CDR2 is SVGAGI. The CDR3 totals 14 residues. The germline V and J ends were trimmed by 5 bases and 6 bases, with 15 bases remaining between them. This chain's CDR3 is CASSPGPSWDTQYF. The CDR3 DNA is TGTGCCAGCAGTCCCGGGCCCTCGTGGGATACGCAGTATTTT.

This clonotype was recorded only once. Its ends do not fully match the called genes, so a read error is possible. The chain has TRBV7-8 and TRBJ2-3; 8 bases fit TRBD2. CDR3 size: 15 residues. Germline CDR1 is SGHVS and CDR2 is FQNEAQ. CDR3 bases: TGTGCCAGCAGCCCCCTCCAGCGGGAGAAAGGAACGCTGTATTTT. Translated, it gives CASSPLQREKGTLYF. Combining the CDR3 with reference TRBV7-8 and TRBJ2-3 gives the whole variable domain GAGVSQSPRYKVAKRGQDVALRCDPISGHVSLFWYQQALGQGPEFLTYFQNEAQLDKSGLPSDRFFAERPEGSVSTLKIQRTQQEDSAVYLCASSPLQREKGTLYFGPGTRLTVL.

The chain couples TRBV15 to TRBJ2-7; a weak D match, TRBD1 (6 bases). Trimming took 0 bases from V and 0 from J, leaving 12 bases between them. Germline CDR1 is LNHNV and CDR2 is YYDKDF (reference sequence). The length of the CDR3 is 16 residues. In nucleotides, the CDR3 is TGTGCCACCAGCAGAGATAAGGACAGCTTCTCCTACGAGCAGTACTTC. Translated, it gives CATSRDKDSFSYEQYF.

The chain joins TRBV6-6 to TRBJ2-3; possible D gene TRBD2, 6 bases. The V and J ends lost 9 bases and 2 bases respectively, with 27 bases between them. Germline V gene sequence: CDR1 MNHNY, CDR2 SVGAGI (reference sequence). The CDR3 spans 18 residues. CDR3 nucleotides: TGTGCCAGTTCGACCTTACCTGCGGGGACCAGCTCCACAGATACGCAGTATTTT. Its protein is CASSTLPAGTSSTDTQYF.

In this sample, this clonotype turned up a few times. This chain uses TRBV7-2 with TRBJ2-1; TRBD2 matches at 14 bases. The V and J ends lost 5 bases and 10 bases, in that order; junction bases with no gene match: 4. Looked up from germline, CDR1 is SGHTA and CDR2 is FQGNSA. The CDR3 covers 14 residues. CDR3 coding DNA: TGTGCCAGCAGCGAAAGGACTAGCGGGAGGGAGCAGTTCTTC. Encoded protein: CASSERTSGREQFF. Full variable domain (rest looked up from reference TRBV7-2 and TRBJ2-1): GAGVSQSPSNKVTEKGKDVELRCDPISGHTALYWYRQSLGQGLEFLIYFQGNSAPDKSGLPSDRFSAERTGGSVSTLTIQRTQQEDSAVYLCASSERTSGREQFFGPGTRLTVL.